This TCR beta chain was found in a study of blood T cell repertoires in COVID-19. This clone was observed a few times. Germline V CDR1 and CDR2: MNHEY, SMNVEV (reference sequence). The CDR3 loop spans 15 amino acids. Trimming left V 6 bases short and J 4 bases short, with 19 bases between. TCRdb's table, derived via immunoSEQ multiplex PCR, lists solely in-frame clones and lacks some. This table holds about 310,000 clones, about nine tenths found once. The gene calls are TRBV27 and TRBJ2-7; D gene unclear. The TCR was taken from a woman aged 40 to 50 who had recovered from COVID-19. The sequenced sample was PBMCs or T cells enriched from blood (not recorded which). Here the CDR3 DNA reads TGTGCCAGCAGCCCCGACCACATACTCGGGTACGAGCAGTACTTC. Translating it yields CASSPDHILGYEQYF.